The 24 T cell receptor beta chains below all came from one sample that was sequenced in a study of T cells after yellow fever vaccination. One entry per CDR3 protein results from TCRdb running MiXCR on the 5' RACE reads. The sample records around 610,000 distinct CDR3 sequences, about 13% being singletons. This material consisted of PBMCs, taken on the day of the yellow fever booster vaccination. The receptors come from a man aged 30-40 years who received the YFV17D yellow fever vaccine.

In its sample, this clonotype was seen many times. Here the CDR3 DNA reads TGTGCCAGCAGCTTAGCCGGGGCTAGCTCCTCTCGCGAGCAGTTCTTC. Its protein product is CASSLAGASSSREQFF. The gene calls are TRBV7-9 and TRBJ2-1; either TRBD1 or TRBD2 may fit D (5 bases each). V was pared by 0 bases and J by 10 bases, with 19 bases between. Per germline, CDR1 SEHNR and CDR2 FQNEAQ (reference sequence). The CDR3 is 16 amino acids.

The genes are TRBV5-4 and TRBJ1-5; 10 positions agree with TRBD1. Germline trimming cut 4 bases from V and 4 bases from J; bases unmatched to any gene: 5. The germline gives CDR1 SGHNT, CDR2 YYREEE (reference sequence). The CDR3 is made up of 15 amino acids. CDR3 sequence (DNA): TGTGCCAGCAGCGTGGACAGGGGGTCGAATCAGCCCCAGCATTTT. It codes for CASSVDRGSNQPQHF. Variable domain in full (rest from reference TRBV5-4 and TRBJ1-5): ETGVTQSPTHLIKTRGQQVTLRCSSQSGHNTVSWYQQALGQGPQFIFQYYREEENGRGNFPPRFSGLQFPNYSSELNVNALELDDSALYLCASSVDRGSNQPQHFGDGTRLSIL.

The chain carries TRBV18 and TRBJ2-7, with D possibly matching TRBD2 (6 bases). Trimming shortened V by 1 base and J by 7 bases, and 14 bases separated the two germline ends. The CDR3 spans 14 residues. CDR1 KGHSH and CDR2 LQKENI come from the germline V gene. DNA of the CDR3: TGTGCCAGCTCACCACGGGGGGACCGGGGGGAGCAGTACTTC. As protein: CASSPRGDRGEQYF.

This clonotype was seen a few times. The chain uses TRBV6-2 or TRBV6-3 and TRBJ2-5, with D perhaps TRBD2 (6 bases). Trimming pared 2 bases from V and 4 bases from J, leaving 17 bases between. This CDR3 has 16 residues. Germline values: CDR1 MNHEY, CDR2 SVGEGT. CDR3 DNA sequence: TGTGCCAGCAGTTACCAACCGGGACTGACGGCAGAGACCCAGTACTTC. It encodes CASSYQPGLTAETQYF.

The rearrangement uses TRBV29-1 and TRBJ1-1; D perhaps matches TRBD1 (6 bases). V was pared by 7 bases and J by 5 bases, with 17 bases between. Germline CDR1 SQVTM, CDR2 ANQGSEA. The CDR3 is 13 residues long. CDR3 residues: CSGGGGLVTEAFF. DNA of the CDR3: TGCAGCGGGGGCGGGGGGCTAGTAACTGAAGCTTTCTTT.

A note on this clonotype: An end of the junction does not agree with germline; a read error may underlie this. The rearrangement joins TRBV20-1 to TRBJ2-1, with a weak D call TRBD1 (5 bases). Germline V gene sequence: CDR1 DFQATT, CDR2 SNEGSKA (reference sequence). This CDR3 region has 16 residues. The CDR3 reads CCATGGPNKGDNEQFF. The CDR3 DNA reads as TGCTGTGCCACGGGCGGACCAAACAAAGGGGACAATGAGCAGTTCTTC.

CDR3 bases: TGTGCCAGCATCAGGTGGGGCACGTATACGCAGTATTTT. This encodes CASIRWGTYTQYF. The chain is built from TRBV12-3 or TRBV12-4 and TRBJ2-3, with D possibly matching TRBD1 (5 bases). V was clipped by 7 bases and J by 7 bases, with 15 bases between them. The CDR3 contains 13 residues.

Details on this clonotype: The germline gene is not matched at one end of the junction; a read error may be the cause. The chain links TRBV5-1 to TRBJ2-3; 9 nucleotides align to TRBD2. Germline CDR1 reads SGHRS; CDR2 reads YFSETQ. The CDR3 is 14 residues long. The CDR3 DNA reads TGCCCCAGCAGCGTCACTAGCGGGACAGATACGCAGTATTTT. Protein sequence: CPSSVTSGTDTQYF. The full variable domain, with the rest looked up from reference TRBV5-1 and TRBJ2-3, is KAGVTQTPRYLIKTRGQQVTLSCSPISGHRSVSWYQQTPGQGLQFLFEYFSETQRNKGNFPGRFSGRQFSNSRSEMNVSTLELGDSALYLCPSSVTSGTDTQYFGPGTRLTVL.

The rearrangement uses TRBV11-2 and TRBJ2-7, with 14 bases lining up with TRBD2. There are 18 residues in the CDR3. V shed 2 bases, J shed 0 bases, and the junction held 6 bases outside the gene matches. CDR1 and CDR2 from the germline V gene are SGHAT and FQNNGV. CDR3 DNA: TGTGCCAGCAGCTTACGGACTAGCGGGAGGCCGAGCTCCTACGAGCAGTACTTC. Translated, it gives CASSLRTSGRPSSYEQYF.

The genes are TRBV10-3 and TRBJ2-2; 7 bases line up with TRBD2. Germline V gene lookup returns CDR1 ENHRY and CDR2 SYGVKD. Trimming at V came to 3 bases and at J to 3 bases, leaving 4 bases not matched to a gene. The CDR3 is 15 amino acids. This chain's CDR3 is CAISDRGGDTGELFF. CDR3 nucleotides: TGTGCCATCAGTGACCGGGGAGGGGACACCGGGGAGCTGTTTTTT.

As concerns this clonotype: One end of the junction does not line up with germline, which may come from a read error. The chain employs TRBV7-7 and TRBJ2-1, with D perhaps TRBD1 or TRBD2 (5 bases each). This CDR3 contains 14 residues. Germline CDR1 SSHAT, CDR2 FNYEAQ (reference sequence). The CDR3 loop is CASSLAGSGDEQFF. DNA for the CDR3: TGTGCTAGCAGCTTAGCAGGGAGTGGGGATGAGCAGTTCTTC. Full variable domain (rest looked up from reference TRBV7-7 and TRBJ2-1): GAGVSQSPRYKVTKRGQDVTLRCDPISSHATLYWYQQALGQGPEFLTYFNYEAQPDKSGLPSDRFSAERPEGSISTLTIQRTEQRDSAMYRCASSLAGSGDEQFFGPGTRLTVL.

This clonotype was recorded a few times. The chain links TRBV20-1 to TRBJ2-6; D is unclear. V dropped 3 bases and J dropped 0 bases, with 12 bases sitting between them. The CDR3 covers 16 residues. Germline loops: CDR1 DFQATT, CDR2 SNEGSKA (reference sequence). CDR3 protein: CSASIGPTSGANVLTF. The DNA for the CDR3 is TGCAGTGCTAGTATAGGGCCTACCTCTGGGGCCAACGTCCTGACTTTC.

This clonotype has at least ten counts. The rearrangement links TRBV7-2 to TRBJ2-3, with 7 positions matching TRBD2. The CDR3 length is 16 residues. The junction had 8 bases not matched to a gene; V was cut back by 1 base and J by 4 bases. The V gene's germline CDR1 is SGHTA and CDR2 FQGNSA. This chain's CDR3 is CASSLDPGGGADTQYF. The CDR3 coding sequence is TGTGCCAGCAGCTTAGATCCGGGAGGAGGAGCAGATACGCAGTATTTT. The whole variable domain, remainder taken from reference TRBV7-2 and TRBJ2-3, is GAGVSQSPSNKVTEKGKDVELRCDPISGHTALYWYRQSLGQGLEFLIYFQGNSAPDKSGLPSDRFSAERTGGSVSTLTIQRTQQEDSAVYLCASSLDPGGGADTQYFGPGTRLTVL.

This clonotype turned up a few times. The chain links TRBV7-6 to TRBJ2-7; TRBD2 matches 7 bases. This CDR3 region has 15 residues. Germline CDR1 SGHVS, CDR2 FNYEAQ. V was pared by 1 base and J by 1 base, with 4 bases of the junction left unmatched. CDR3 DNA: TGTGCCAGCAGCTTAGGGCTAGCGGAATCCTACGAGCAGTACTTC. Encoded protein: CASSLGLAESYEQYF.

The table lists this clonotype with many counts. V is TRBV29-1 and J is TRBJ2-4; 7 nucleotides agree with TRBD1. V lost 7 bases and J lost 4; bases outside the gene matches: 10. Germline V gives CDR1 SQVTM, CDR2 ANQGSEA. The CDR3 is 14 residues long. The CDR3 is CSATGQSKKNIQYF. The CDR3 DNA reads TGCAGCGCGACGGGACAGTCAAAGAAAAACATTCAGTACTTC.

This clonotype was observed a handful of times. In DNA form, the CDR3 reads TGCAGTGCTAGTAGCGGGAGTTGGGATACGCAGTATTTT. Amino acids: CSASSGSWDTQYF. V and J are TRBV20-1 and TRBJ2-3; 9 bases agree with TRBD2. CDR1 and CDR2 from the germline V gene are DFQATT and SNEGSKA (reference sequence). Trimming took 3 bases from V and 6 from J; bases not matched to a gene: 4. The CDR3 has 13 amino acids.

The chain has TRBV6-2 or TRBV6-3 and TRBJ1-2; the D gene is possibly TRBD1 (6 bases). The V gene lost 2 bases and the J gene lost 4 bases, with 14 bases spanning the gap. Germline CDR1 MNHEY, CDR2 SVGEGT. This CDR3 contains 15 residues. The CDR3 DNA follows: TGTGCCAGCAGTTACACTCCAGGGGAAGGCTATGGCTACACCTTC. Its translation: CASSYTPGEGYGYTF.

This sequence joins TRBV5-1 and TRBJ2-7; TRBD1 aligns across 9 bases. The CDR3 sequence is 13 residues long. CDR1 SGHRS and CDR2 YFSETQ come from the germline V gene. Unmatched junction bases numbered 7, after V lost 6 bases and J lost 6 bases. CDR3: CASTTQGAREQYF. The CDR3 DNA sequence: TGCGCCAGCACGACACAGGGGGCTCGCGAGCAGTACTTC.

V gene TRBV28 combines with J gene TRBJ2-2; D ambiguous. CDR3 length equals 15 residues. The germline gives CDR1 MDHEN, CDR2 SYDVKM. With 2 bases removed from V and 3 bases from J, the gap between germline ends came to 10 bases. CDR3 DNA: TGTGCCAGCAGTTTAACTGGGCCAGACACCGGGGAGCTGTTTTTT. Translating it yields CASSLTGPDTGELFF.

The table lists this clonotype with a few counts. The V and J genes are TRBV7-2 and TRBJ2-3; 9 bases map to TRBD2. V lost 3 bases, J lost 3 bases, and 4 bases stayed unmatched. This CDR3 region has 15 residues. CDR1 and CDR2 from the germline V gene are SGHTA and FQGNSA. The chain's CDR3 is CASSFLAGMTDTQYF. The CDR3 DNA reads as TGTGCCAGCAGCTTTCTAGCGGGAATGACAGATACGCAGTATTTT.

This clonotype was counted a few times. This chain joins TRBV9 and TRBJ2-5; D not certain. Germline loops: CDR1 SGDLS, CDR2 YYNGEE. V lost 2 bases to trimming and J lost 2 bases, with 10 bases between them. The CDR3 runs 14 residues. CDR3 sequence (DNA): TGTGCCAGCAGCGTTGATCCCCATCAAGAGACCCAGTACTTC. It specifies CASSVDPHQETQYF.

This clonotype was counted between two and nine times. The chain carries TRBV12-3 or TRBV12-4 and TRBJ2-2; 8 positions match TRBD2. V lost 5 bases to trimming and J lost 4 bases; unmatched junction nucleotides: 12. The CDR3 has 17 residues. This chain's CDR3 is CASSLNGGGRSTGELFF. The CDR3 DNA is TGTGCCAGCAGTCTTAACGGGGGGGGGCGTAGCACCGGGGAGCTGTTTTTT.

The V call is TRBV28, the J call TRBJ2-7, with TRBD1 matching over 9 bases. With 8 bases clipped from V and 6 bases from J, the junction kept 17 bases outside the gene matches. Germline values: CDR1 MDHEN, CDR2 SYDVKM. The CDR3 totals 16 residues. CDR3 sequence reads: CASGPPSGTGLAEQYF. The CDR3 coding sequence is TGTGCCAGCGGCCCACCCTCGGGGACAGGGCTTGCCGAGCAGTACTTC.

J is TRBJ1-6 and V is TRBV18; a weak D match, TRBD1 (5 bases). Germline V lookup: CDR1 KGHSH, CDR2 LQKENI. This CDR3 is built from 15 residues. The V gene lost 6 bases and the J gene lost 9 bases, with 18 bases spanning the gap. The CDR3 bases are TGTGCCAGCTCGCCGGGACTCCCGAGGGGTTCACCCCTCCACTTT. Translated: CASSPGLPRGSPLHF. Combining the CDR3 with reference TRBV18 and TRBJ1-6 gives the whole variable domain NAGVMQNPRHLVRRRGQEARLRCSPMKGHSHVYWYRQLPEEGLKFMVYLQKENIIDESGMPKERFSAEFPKEGPSILRIQQVVRGDSAAYFCASSPGLPRGSPLHFGNGTRLTVT.